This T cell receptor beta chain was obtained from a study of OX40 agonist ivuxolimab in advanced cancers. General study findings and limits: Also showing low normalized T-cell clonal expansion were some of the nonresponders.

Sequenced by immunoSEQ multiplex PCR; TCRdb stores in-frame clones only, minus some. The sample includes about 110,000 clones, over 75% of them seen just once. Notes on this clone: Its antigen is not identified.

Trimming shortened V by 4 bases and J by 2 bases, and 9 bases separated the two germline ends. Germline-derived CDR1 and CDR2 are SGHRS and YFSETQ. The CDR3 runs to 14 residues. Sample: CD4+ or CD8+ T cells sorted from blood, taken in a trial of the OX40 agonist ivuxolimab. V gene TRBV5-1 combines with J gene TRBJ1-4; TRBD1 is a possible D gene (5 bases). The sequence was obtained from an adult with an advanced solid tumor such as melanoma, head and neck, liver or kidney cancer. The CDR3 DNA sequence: TGCGCCAGCAGCCAGGGTGGCACTAATGAAAAACTGTTTTTT. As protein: CASSQGGTNEKLFF.